A selection of T cell receptor beta chains follows, all from one sample in a study of CD8 T cells in ankylosing spondylitis. TCRdb re-derived calls from the 5' RACE reads in MiXCR, one entry per CDR3 protein. The sample lists about 310,000 distinct CDR3 sequences; more than 20% were seen once. Material for sequencing was blood, either unsorted or a sorted T cell fraction (not recorded which). These receptors all stem from a female donor with ankylosing spondylitis or in good health (not recorded which). Both conserved end residues are part of each CDR3. The D gene is left open where the match is weak. Expanded clones get a size class; other rows say once, few or many, or leave the size out.

clone size	V gene	J gene	D gene	CDR3 DNA	CDR3 protein
-	TRBV5-5	TRBJ2-7	TRBD2	TGTGCCAGCAGCCCCCGCGGGGTTAGCGGGTTTTACGAGCAGTACTTC	CASSPRGVSGFYEQYF
-	TRBV4-1	TRBJ2-1	TRBD2	TGCGCCAGCAGCCAAGGACTAGCGGGTTTCCGGGAGCAGTTCTTC	CASSQGLAGFREQFF
-	TRBV20-1	TRBJ1-2	-	TGCAGTGCTTGCAGGGACCTTTTCGCTAACTATGGCTACACCTTC	CSACRDLFANYGYTF
few	TRBV20-1	TRBJ1-2	TRBD1	TGCAGTGCATTTCTCCGGGACAGGGCTAACTATGGCTACACCTTC	CSAFLRDRANYGYTF
few	TRBV12-3/TRBV12-4	TRBJ1-4	-	TGTGCCAGCAGTTTTTTTGGTCGTAATGAAAAACTGTTTTTT	CASSFFGRNEKLFF
once	TRBV5-5	TRBJ1-1	TRBD1	TGTGCCAGCAGCTTGTCTCCAACAGGGGAACACACTGAAGCTTTCTTT	CASSLSPTGEHTEAFF
many	TRBV5-5	TRBJ2-3	-	TGTGCCAGCAGCTTGGATGGGAAGAGCACAGATACGCAGTATTTT	CASSLDGKSTDTQYF
many	TRBV7-2	TRBJ1-2	-	TGTGCCAGCAGCCACAACTCAAGACTCCCTACCTTC	CASSHNSRLPTF
-	TRBV20-1	TRBJ2-7	TRBD2	TGCAGTGCCCCGGGACTAGCCCACGAGCAGTACTTC	CSAPGLAHEQYF
few	TRBV20-1	TRBJ2-5	TRBD1	TGCAGTGCTAGAGCTTCGACAGGGACCCCGGAGACCCAGTACTTC	CSARASTGTPETQYF
-	TRBV6-2/TRBV6-3	TRBJ2-6	-	TGTGCCAGCAGTTACAGGTTCTCTGGGGCCAACGTCCTGACTTTC	CASSYRFSGANVLTF
many	TRBV29-1	TRBJ2-3	TRBD2	TGCAGCGTTGCGCTAGCGGGAGCCGCAGATACGCAGTATTTT	CSVALAGAADTQYF
many	TRBV29-1	TRBJ2-1	-	TGCAGCGTCGTTCCTTACTCGGCGGGAAGCGGCCATGAGCAGTTCTTC	CSVVPYSAGSGHEQFF
few	TRBV4-3	TRBJ2-2	TRBD2	TGCGCCAGCAGCCCTCTCATAGCGGGAGGGTACACCGGGGAGCTGTTTTTT	CASSPLIAGGYTGELFF
-	TRBV29-1	TRBJ1-2	-	TGCAGCGTTGAAAAAGGAGGGCGCGGTGGCTACACCTTC	CSVEKGGRGGYTF
-	TRBV2	TRBJ2-1	-	TGTGCCAGCAGTGAGACCTATGCTGGAGGAAGGAATGAGCAGTTCTTC	CASSETYAGGRNEQFF
-	TRBV28	TRBJ2-5	-	TGTGCCAGCAGTAAAAGGGGTCCACCGTACCAAGAGACCCAGTACTTC	CASSKRGPPYQETQYF
-	TRBV25-1	TRBJ2-1	TRBD1	TGTGCCAGCAGTTCCGGGACAGGAGTCTACAATGAGCAGTTCTTC	CASSSGTGVYNEQFF
-	TRBV29-1	TRBJ2-1	-	TGCAGCGGCCGGGCCTGGGGCAATGAGCAGTTCTTC	CSGRAWGNEQFF
-	TRBV7-3	TRBJ2-7	TRBD1	TGTGCCAGCAGCGTTGACAGGGGAGCCTACGAGCAGTACTTC	CASSVDRGAYEQYF
-	TRBV20-1	TRBJ2-1	-	TGCAGTGCCCCCAGAAGGATGGAGGGATACAATGAGCAGTTCTTC	CSAPRRMEGYNEQFF
few	TRBV12-3/TRBV12-4	TRBJ1-2	-	TGTGCCAGCAGTTTTGACAGGAACTATGGCTACACCTTC	CASSFDRNYGYTF
many	TRBV12-3/TRBV12-4	TRBJ2-7	TRBD2	TGTGCCAGCAGTTCGGGGAGGGGAAACTACGAGCAGTACTTC	CASSSGRGNYEQYF
few	TRBV28	TRBJ2-1	TRBD2	TGTGCCAGCAGCCCTCAACACAAGCGGGAGTCACGGGGGAATGAGCAGTTCTTC	CASSPQHKRESRGNEQFF
few	TRBV12-3/TRBV12-4	TRBJ1-1	TRBD1	TGTGCCAGCAGTTTCTCCACAGGGGTGACTGAAGCTTTCTTT	CASSFSTGVTEAFF
-	TRBV4-3	TRBJ1-2	-	TGCGCCAGCAGCCAAGTAAGCGGAGTTGGCTACACCTTC	CASSQVSGVGYTF
-	TRBV20-1	TRBJ2-7	-	TGCAGTGCTAGGGGGAGCAGGTACTCCTACGAGCAGTACTTC	CSARGSRYSYEQYF
few	TRBV30	TRBJ1-5	-	TGTGCCTGGAGGGGCAGTGACTATCAGCCCCAGCATTTT	CAWRGSDYQPQHF